This is a list of T cell receptor beta chains from one sample in a study of T cells expressing NK-cell markers. With the 5' RACE reads reprocessed, TCRdb shows one record per CDR3 protein and no DNA. Its listing shows some 450,000 distinct CDR3 sequences. Sequenced material: blood T cells: a sorted CD56 or NKG2C T cell subset, CD4+ or CD8+ T cells, or bulk PBMC T cells (not recorded which). The receptors here all came from a woman between 18 and 70 years old in good health. The CDR3 runs from the conserved cysteine through the conserved F or W. Each record gives: V gene, J gene, CDR3 protein.

TRBV6-1	TRBJ2-7	CASSQSGSYEQYF
TRBV30	TRBJ1-5	CAWSLEYSNQPQHF
TRBV25-1	TRBJ2-1	CASSEHSGSSSYNEQFF
TRBV11-2	TRBJ2-7	CASSLGGTSEQYF
TRBV7-2	TRBJ2-1	CASSLLEAGEQFF
TRBV12-3/TRBV12-4	TRBJ1-4	CASRGDSSNEKLFF
TRBV5-4	TRBJ2-3	CASSLGVGGLGDTQYF
TRBV12-3/TRBV12-4	TRBJ1-1	CASSPRDSAKAFF
TRBV12-3/TRBV12-4	TRBJ2-1	CASSILAGAYNEQFF
TRBV5-4	TRBJ2-1	CASRYNWNEQFF
TRBV11-2	TRBJ2-7	CASRALNTFYEQYF
TRBV10-3	TRBJ2-7	CAISERTGASYEQYF
TRBV7-9	TRBJ2-5	CASSVQREGLETQYF
TRBV10-3	TRBJ1-2	CAISELNRGRPGYTF
TRBV30	TRBJ2-5	CAWSAVGGTQYF
TRBV7-2	TRBJ2-1	CASSPPPLFPHNEQFF
TRBV5-1	TRBJ1-1	CASSPLDRASEAFF
TRBV5-1	TRBJ2-7	CASTTGTGRPYEQYF
TRBV27	TRBJ1-1	CASSWQGMNTEAFF
TRBV5-1	TRBJ2-5	CASSLVGELYQETQYF
TRBV5-8	TRBJ1-1	CASSKRTGMNTEAFF
TRBV4-3	TRBJ2-5	CASSRWTGGEETQYF
TRBV12-3/TRBV12-4	TRBJ1-3	CASSLALISSTEYRDTIYF
TRBV5-1	TRBJ2-3	CASSSKDTQYF
TRBV7-9	TRBJ2-1	CASSPEGSRGTEQFF
TRBV7-2	TRBJ2-1	CASSLPPPGEQFF
TRBV29-1	TRBJ2-3	CSVAQGSFRADTQYF
TRBV7-8	TRBJ2-5	CASSLVYGIQETQYF
TRBV20-1	TRBJ2-3	CSAGGAPRGTDTQYF
TRBV6-1	TRBJ2-2	CASSHTEGVGGELFF
TRBV11-2	TRBJ2-2	CASSWQPNTGELFF
TRBV28	TRBJ1-1	CASSPHRGLMNTEAFF
TRBV29-1	TRBJ2-3	CSALTRTNTDTQYF
TRBV7-6	TRBJ2-1	CASSSRPTAEQFF
TRBV4-1	TRBJ1-2	CASSPRADYGYTF
TRBV20-1	TRBJ1-2	CSARDLRGAQVNYGYTF
TRBV20-1	TRBJ2-2	CSASGNLNTGELFF
TRBV28	TRBJ2-5	CASSLEYQRGRETQYF
TRBV7-3	TRBJ1-5	CASSLEGQGAGQPQHF
TRBV4-3	TRBJ2-3	CASSQIGGGRDTQYF
TRBV7-9	TRBJ2-4	CASSPQGGRGRRDF
TRBV19	TRBJ1-1	CATQDIGNTEAFF
TRBV20-1	TRBJ1-1	CSARGRGTEAFF
TRBV12-3/TRBV12-4	TRBJ2-2	CASSLLGTGHTGELFF
TRBV6-2/TRBV6-3	TRBJ1-6	CASSYSSGQSYNSPLHF
TRBV5-1	TRBJ2-3	CASSLVRDRSTDTQYF
TRBV6-1	TRBJ2-7	CASNPHRGVSYEQYF
TRBV2	TRBJ1-2	CASSRGTGANGYTF
TRBV5-6	TRBJ1-5	CASSFPYGPQHF
TRBV20-1	TRBJ2-1	CSARESGRHEQFF
TRBV12-3/TRBV12-4	TRBJ2-1	CASSLGGGLDYNEQFF
TRBV18	TRBJ1-4	CASSPPGAATNEKLFF
TRBV7-2	TRBJ2-3	CASRRLRGGITDTQYF
TRBV12-3/TRBV12-4	TRBJ1-6	CASSLRGLYSPLHF
TRBV6-4	TRBJ2-2	CASSAQTSGNTGELFF